The rows below give T cell receptor beta chains drawn from one sample of a study of beta chain features in type 1 diabetes. Only in-frame clones appear in the TCRdb table, and some are missing; sequencing was by immunoSEQ multiplex PCR. The data show 360,000 or so clones, about 20% seen once. Sequencing was done on a sample of naive CD4+ T cells from blood. The receptors originated from a young woman in good health. The CDR3 runs from the conserved cysteine through the conserved F or W. A D gene is named only where the DNA matches it firmly. Only part of the rows carry a size: once, few, many, or a class if the clone is expanded.

>NA|TRBV20-1|TRBJ1-2|NA
CSATGDYGYTF
TGCAGTGCTACAGGGGACTATGGCTACACCTTC
>NA|TRBV4-3|TRBJ2-7|NA
CASSQGGGEQYF
TGCGCCAGCAGCCAAGGGGGCGGCGAGCAGTACTTC
>few|TRBV4-1|TRBJ2-6|TRBD1
CASSKGTAFSGANVLTF
TGCGCCAGCAGCAAGGGGACAGCATTCTCTGGGGCCAACGTCCTGACTTTC
>few|TRBV9|TRBJ2-5|TRBD2
CASSPRLAGGQETQYF
TGTGCCAGCAGCCCCAGACTAGCGGGAGGGCAAGAGACCCAGTACTTC
>few|TRBV19|TRBJ2-5|NA
CASASRVAVDYQETQYF
TGTGCCAGTGCCAGCCGGGTAGCGGTCGACTACCAAGAGACCCAGTACTTC
>NA|TRBV19|TRBJ2-1|NA
CASSLLRGPNEQFF
TGTGCCAGTAGTTTATTGAGAGGGCCGAATGAGCAGTTCTTC
>NA|TRBV5-1|TRBJ2-3|NA
CASSLTRDTQYF
TGCGCCAGCAGCTTGACACGAGATACGCAGTATTTT
>few|TRBV5-4|TRBJ1-4|NA
CASSLANTGGYEKLFF
TGTGCCAGCAGCTTGGCCAATACAGGCGGTTATGAAAAACTGTTTTTT
>NA|TRBV2|TRBJ2-1|TRBD2
CASSVGGRAGEQFF
TGTGCCAGCAGTGTGGGCGGGAGGGCCGGGGAGCAGTTCTTC
>NA|TRBV7-9|TRBJ2-7|NA
CASSSRGIWTVSSYEQYF
TGTGCCAGCAGCTCCAGAGGAATATGGACAGTGAGCTCCTACGAGCAGTACTTC
>NA|TRBV2|TRBJ2-1|NA
CASSEGLAFYNEQFF
TGTGCCAGCAGTGAAGGGCTAGCTTTCTACAATGAGCAGTTCTTC
>few|TRBV7-2|TRBJ2-7|NA
CASSFGNSPYEQYF
TGTGCCAGCAGCTTTGGTAACAGCCCCTACGAGCAGTACTTC
>few|TRBV11-1|TRBJ2-7|TRBD2
CASSPTSGSSYEQYF
TGTGCCAGCAGCCCGACTAGCGGGAGTTCCTACGAGCAGTACTTC
>NA|TRBV18|TRBJ2-7|NA
CASRTPFSEQYF
TGTGCCAGCCGGACACCCTTCTCCGAGCAGTACTTC
>NA|TRBV19|TRBJ2-3|NA
CARGKGHTDTQYF
TGTGCCAGGGGAAAGGGGCACACAGATACGCAGTATTTT
>NA|TRBV30|TRBJ2-1|TRBD2
CAWSRGGGNNEQFF
TGTGCCTGGAGTAGGGGCGGGGGGAACAATGAGCAGTTCTTC
>NA|TRBV6-5|TRBJ2-7|NA
CASSYAPGGAYEQYF
TGTGCCAGCAGTTATGCCCCCGGCGGGGCCTACGAGCAGTACTTC
>NA|TRBV5-8|TRBJ2-3|TRBD2
CASSSSHASGGPDTQYF
TGTGCCAGCAGCTCGTCCCACGCGAGCGGGGGTCCAGATACGCAGTATTTT
>NA|TRBV6-5|TRBJ1-2|TRBD1
CAIMDREYGYTF
TGTGCCATAATGGACAGGGAGTATGGCTACACCTTC
>few|TRBV5-1|TRBJ2-5|NA
CASSSDREETQYF
TGCGCCAGCAGCTCAGACAGAGAAGAGACCCAGTACTTC
>NA|TRBV7-6|TRBJ2-6|NA
CASSFDRSGANVLTF
TGTGCCAGCAGCTTCGATAGATCTGGGGCCAACGTCCTGACTTTC
>NA|TRBV7-8|TRBJ2-2|NA
CASSGHRVNTGELFF
TGTGCCAGCAGCGGCCACAGGGTGAACACCGGGGAGCTGTTTTTT
>NA|TRBV2|TRBJ1-5|TRBD1
CASSSQGDQPQHF
TGTGCCAGCAGTTCACAGGGGGATCAGCCCCAGCATTTT
>NA|TRBV29-1|TRBJ2-5|TRBD1
CSVGDRGLETQYF
TGCAGCGTTGGGGACAGGGGATTAGAGACCCAGTACTTC
>NA|TRBV19|TRBJ2-1|NA
CASTPLGGQSYNEQFF
TGTGCCAGTACCCCCTTGGGGGGACAGTCCTACAATGAGCAGTTCTTC
>NA|TRBV5-1|TRBJ2-5|NA
CASSPEETQYF
TGCGCCAGCAGCCCCGAGGAGACCCAGTACTTC
>few|TRBV7-9|TRBJ1-4|NA
CASSTQVPGEKLFF
TGTGCCAGCAGCACACAGGTACCGGGTGAAAAACTGTTTTTT
>NA|TRBV7-2|TRBJ2-7|TRBD2
CASSLSGGSYEQYF
TGTGCCAGCAGCTTGAGCGGGGGCTCCTACGAGCAGTACTTC
>few|TRBV9|TRBJ2-1|TRBD2
CASSDGTSVYNEQFF
TGTGCCAGCAGCGATGGGACTAGCGTATACAATGAGCAGTTCTTC
>NA|TRBV7-9|TRBJ1-1|TRBD1
CASSSGQGVGYTEAFF
TGTGCCAGCAGCTCCGGACAGGGGGTTGGGTACACTGAAGCTTTCTTT
>few|TRBV19|TRBJ1-2|TRBD1
CASSLPGGANYGYTF
TGTGCCAGTAGTTTACCAGGGGGCGCGAACTATGGCTACACCTTC
>NA|TRBV7-2|TRBJ2-1|TRBD1
CASTLDRGTYNEQFF
TGTGCCAGCACCCTAGACAGGGGGACCTACAATGAGCAGTTCTTC
>NA|TRBV29-1|TRBJ1-2|NA
CSVATGQNYGYTF
TGCAGCGTTGCCACAGGGCAGAACTATGGCTACACCTTC
>few|TRBV7-2|TRBJ1-2|NA
CASSVPGSYGYTF
TGTGCCAGCAGCGTTCCGGGGTCATATGGCTACACCTTC
>NA|TRBV5-1|TRBJ2-5|TRBD2
CASRIRGLAGLQETQYF
TGCGCCAGCAGGATCAGAGGACTAGCGGGGCTACAAGAGACCCAGTACTTC
>few|TRBV6-5|TRBJ2-7|TRBD1
CASSYRRDRESYEQYF
TGTGCCAGCAGTTACCGCCGGGACAGGGAATCCTACGAGCAGTACTTC
>NA|TRBV5-5|TRBJ2-5|TRBD2
CASSPLWEGRGETQYF
TGTGCCAGCAGCCCACTTTGGGAGGGCCGTGGAGAGACCCAGTACTTC
>NA|TRBV30|TRBJ1-5|TRBD1
CAWGQGKGQPQHF
TGTGCCTGGGGACAGGGAAAGGGTCAGCCCCAGCATTTT
>NA|TRBV5-1|TRBJ2-5|NA
CASSLVLAEETQYF
TGCGCCAGCAGCTTGGTCTTAGCGGAAGAGACCCAGTACTTC
>few|TRBV29-1|TRBJ1-2|NA
CSVGASDGYTF
TGCAGCGTGGGGGCATCGGATGGCTACACCTTC
>few|TRBV29-1|TRBJ2-3|TRBD1
CSVGIQGEDTQYF
TGCAGCGTTGGCATACAGGGGGAGGATACGCAGTATTTT
>few|TRBV9|TRBJ2-1|NA
CASSVELRDEQFF
TGTGCCAGCAGCGTAGAGCTCAGGGATGAGCAGTTCTTC
>NA|TRBV4-1|TRBJ1-1|NA
CASSRLGGLNTEAFF
TGCGCCAGCAGCCGGCTCGGAGGGCTGAACACTGAAGCTTTCTTT
>NA|TRBV2|TRBJ1-2|NA
CASSEQLDGRAGYTF
TGTGCCAGCAGCGAGCAGCTTGACGGGAGGGCGGGCTACACCTTC
>NA|TRBV30|TRBJ2-7|TRBD1
CAWSAGQGASKAEQYF
TGTGCCTGGAGTGCCGGACAGGGGGCGTCGAAGGCCGAGCAGTACTTC
>few|TRBV29-1|TRBJ1-2|NA
CSVASVNYGYTF
TGCAGCGTTGCAAGCGTCAACTATGGCTACACCTTC
>NA|TRBV27|TRBJ2-7|TRBD2
CASSPLAGYSYEQYF
TGTGCCAGCAGTCCTTTAGCGGGGTACTCCTACGAGCAGTACTTC
>few|TRBV9|TRBJ2-5|NA
CASTFGSRGEETQYF
TGTGCCAGCACCTTTGGGTCCAGGGGCGAGGAGACCCAGTACTTC
>few|TRBV11-2|TRBJ1-2|NA
CASSLASGPYGYTF
TGTGCCAGCAGCTTAGCTTCCGGTCCCTATGGCTACACCTTC
>NA|TRBV7-9|TRBJ1-1|TRBD1
CASSFELTGTGFTEAFF
TGTGCCAGCAGCTTCGAATTAACCGGGACAGGGTTTACTGAAGCTTTCTTT
>few|TRBV5-1|TRBJ2-7|NA
CASSLADEQYF
TGCGCCAGCAGCTTGGCCGACGAGCAGTACTTC
>few|TRBV4-2|TRBJ1-1|TRBD1
CASSLSGGTGDTEAFF
TGTGCCAGCAGCCTAAGTGGGGGGACAGGGGACACTGAAGCTTTCTTT
>NA|TRBV7-8|TRBJ2-5|NA
CASSPPKETQYF
TGTGCCAGCAGCCCCCCTAAAGAGACCCAGTACTTC
>NA|TRBV7-3|TRBJ2-3|NA
CASSLTAAPSTDTQYF
TGTGCCAGCAGCTTAACTGCGGCGCCCAGCACAGATACGCAGTATTTT
>few|TRBV18|TRBJ1-5|NA
CASSPLNDRVGVPQHF
TGTGCCAGCTCACCCCTTAATGACAGAGTTGGGGTGCCCCAGCATTTT
>once|TRBV19|TRBJ2-1|TRBD2
CASSISGTSVRGSYNEQFF
TGTGCCAGTAGTATATCAGGGACTAGCGTAAGGGGATCCTACAATGAGCAGTTCTTC
>few|TRBV4-1|TRBJ2-2|NA
CASSQDGVVPGELFF
TGCGCCAGCAGCCAAGACGGGGTTGTTCCCGGGGAGCTGTTTTTT
>NA|TRBV2|TRBJ2-5|NA
CASRGGRQETQYF
TGTGCCAGCAGGGGTGGCAGGCAAGAGACCCAGTACTTC
>NA|TRBV7-9|TRBJ2-2|TRBD1
CASSLGTGDPGTGELFF
TGTGCCAGCAGCTTAGGCACAGGGGACCCGGGAACCGGGGAGCTGTTTTTT